These 5 T cell receptor beta chains originate from one sample sequenced in a study of blood T cell repertoires in COVID-19. Profiled with immunoSEQ multiplex PCR; TCRdb holds only in-frame clones, not every one. The sample carries roughly 150,000 clones, 80% recorded once. The sample was peripheral blood. These receptors came from a man aged 55 to 70 with acute or convalescent COVID-19.

The chain joins TRBV28 to TRBJ1-4, with D possibly matching TRBD1 (6 bases). The CDR3 totals 12 residues. V was clipped by 7 bases and J by 8 bases, with 11 bases between them. Germline V CDR1 and CDR2: MDHEN, SYDVKM. The CDR3 here is CASTTGLEKLFF. CDR3 in DNA: TGTGCCAGCACGACAGGACTCGAAAAACTGTTTTTT.

The count of this clone is one. The chain combines TRBV27 with TRBJ2-1; D gene ambiguous. Per germline, CDR1 MNHEY and CDR2 SMNVEV (reference sequence). V gave up 3 bases and J gave up 0 bases, with 12 bases separating them. The CDR3 consists of 16 residues. This chain's CDR3 is CASSLSSASSYNEQFF. The CDR3 DNA sequence: TGTGCCAGCAGTTTGTCGTCCGCCAGCTCCTACAATGAGCAGTTCTTC.

V is TRBV28 and J is TRBJ1-4; 12 bases are shared with TRBD1. Germline assignment: CDR1 MDHEN and CDR2 SYDVKM. V shed 4 bases and J 8 bases; nucleotides not matched to a gene: 5. This CDR3 is built from 15 residues. CDR3 sequence reads: CASSYGGTGGEKLFF. The CDR3 DNA sequence: TGTGCCAGCAGTTACGGCGGGACAGGGGGCGAAAAACTGTTTTTT. The variable domain in full, with the rest retrieved from reference TRBV28 and TRBJ1-4, is DVKVTQSSRYLVKRTGEKVFLECVQDMDHENMFWYRQDPGLGLRLIYFSYDVKMKEKGDIPEGYSVSREKKERFSLILESASTNQTSMYLCASSYGGTGGEKLFFGSGTQLSVL.

The chain links TRBV2 to TRBJ1-5, with 8 bases aligning to TRBD1. CDR3 length: 15 residues. From germline, CDR1 is SNHLY and CDR2 FYNNEI. V shed 5 bases, J shed 8 bases, and the junction held 11 bases outside the gene matches. The CDR3 reads CASSPRTGRSEPQHF. DNA for the CDR3: TGTGCCAGCAGTCCCCGGACAGGGAGGAGTGAGCCCCAGCATTTT.

The genes are TRBV7-9 and TRBJ2-7, with D possibly being TRBD1 (6 bases). V was shortened by 2 bases and J by 2 bases, with 10 bases between the two germline ends. CDR1 and CDR2 (germline): SEHNR, FQNEAQ (reference sequence). The CDR3 is made up of 14 amino acids. The CDR3 DNA reads TGTGCCAGCAGCTTAACACAGGGTCCCTACGAGCAGTACTTC. It translates to CASSLTQGPYEQYF.